These 25 T cell receptor beta chains were all obtained from the same sample, sequenced in a study of regulatory T cells in long-lasting Graves disease. For TCR beta, libraries came from iRepertoire HTBI primers and Arm-PCR of CDR3 regions. One entry per CDR3 protein, called by TCRdb with MiXCR from the multiplex PCR reads. The table lists 400,000 to 450,000 distinct CDR3 sequences, about 15% of them singletons. Time point noted: newly diagnosed GD, antithyroid drugs for less than 3 months. PBMCs provided the RNA from which the TCR library was made. The same sample was also studied in work on T cells in Graves' hyperthyroidism and ophthalmopathy.

Sequencing used peripheral blood mononuclear cells (PBMCs), obtained at new diagnosis, from a patient treated with antithyroid drugs. These receptors were taken from a woman in her 30s with Graves disease.

At least ten counts were recorded for this clonotype. The chain employs TRBV20-1 and TRBJ1-1; D call uncertain. V dropped 6 bases and J dropped 2 bases, with 19 bases sitting between them. Germline CDR1 is DFQATT and CDR2 is SNEGSKA (reference sequence). The CDR3 totals 15 residues. This CDR3 is CSAKKIPRGNTEAFF. The CDR3 region has the DNA TGCAGTGCAAAGAAAATCCCTCGGGGAAACACTGAAGCTTTCTTT.

In this sample, this clonotype turned up a few times. V usage is TRBV20-1 and J usage is TRBJ2-5; possibly TRBD2 for D (7 bases). This CDR3 comprises 16 residues. In germline, CDR1 is DFQATT, CDR2 SNEGSKA (reference sequence). V was shortened by 0 bases and J by 7 bases, with 21 bases between the two germline ends. DNA of the CDR3: TGCAGTGCTAGAGACAGTACAGGGAGGGCGGCGGCGACCCAGTACTTC. Its translation: CSARDSTGRAAATQYF.

As concerns this clonotype: Possible read error: a much larger clone is one base away. This chain uses TRBV29-1 with TRBJ2-5; tentatively, D is TRBD2 (5 bases). Germline CDR1 is SQVTM and CDR2 is ANQGSEA. CDR3 length equals 12 residues. Deletions cut 3 bases from V and 4 bases from J, with 9 bases between. CDR3 amino acids: CSVESEGETQYF. CDR3 bases: TGCAGCGTTGAGTCCGAGGGAGAGACCCAGTACTTC.

The genes are TRBV7-3 and TRBJ2-5; weak D call: TRBD2 (7 bases). Germline assignment: CDR1 SGHTA and CDR2 FQGTGA. V lost 5 bases, J lost 5 bases, and 18 bases lay in between. This CDR3 is 15 amino acids long. The CDR3: CASSHRGGQLETQYF. For the CDR3, the DNA is TGTGCCAGCAGCCATAGGGGGGGGCAGCTCGAGACCCAGTACTTC.

Note on this clonotype: One end of the junction does not line up with germline, which may come from a read error. The chain recombines TRBV7-3 with TRBJ2-5; the D gene could be TRBD1 or TRBD2 (5 bases each). Looked up from germline, CDR1 is SGHTA and CDR2 is FQGTGA. The CDR3 runs 13 residues. The CDR3, as DNA: TGCGCCTGGAACCCCGGGACCCAAGAGACCCAGCACTTC. It translates to CAWNPGTQETQHF. The entire variable domain, with the rest obtained from reference TRBV7-3 and TRBJ2-5, is as follows: GAGVSQTPSNKVTEKGKYVELRCDPISGHTALYWYRQSLGQGPEFLIYFQGTGAADDSGLPNDRFFAVRPEGSVSTLKIQRTERGDSAVYLCAWNPGTQETQHFGPGTRLLVL.

The V call is TRBV27, the J call TRBJ2-7; possible D gene TRBD1, 6 bases. Between the trimmed V and J ends, which lost 7 bases and 6 bases, there was a span of 16 bases. This CDR3 has 13 amino acids. Germline CDR1 is MNHEY and CDR2 is SMNVEV (reference sequence). CDR3 loop: CASNLLQGGEQYF. CDR3 in DNA: TGTGCCAGCAATCTCCTACAGGGTGGCGAGCAGTACTTC.

This clonotype was seen a few times. The chain has TRBV13 and TRBJ2-2, with unresolved D. The germline gives CDR1 PRHDT, CDR2 FYEKMQ (reference sequence). The V end was cut by 5 bases, the J end by 3 bases, with 7 bases between. The CDR3 spans 13 residues. The DNA of the CDR3 is TGTGCCAGCAGCCTAGACTACACCGGGGAGCTGTTTTTT. Its protein product is CASSLDYTGELFF.

This chain uses TRBV19 with TRBJ2-1; possibly TRBD1 for D (5 bases). This CDR3 region has 12 residues. Germline-derived CDR1 and CDR2 are LNHDA and SQIVND (reference sequence). Trimming took off 10 bases at V and 8 bases at J, with 15 bases between the two ends. The DNA for the CDR3 is TGTGCCACCTCGACCAGGGTCGATGAGCAGTTCTTC. It is translated as CATSTRVDEQFF.

At least ten counts were recorded for this clonotype. The chain is built from TRBV5-1 and TRBJ1-3, with D uncertain. The CDR3 totals 17 residues. The germline CDR1 and CDR2 sequences are SGHRS and YFSETQ. Trimming stripped 3 bases from V and 0 bases from J, with 16 bases between. CDR3 coding DNA: TGCGCCAGCAGCTCCCGGGAAGGTTTCCTCTCTGGAAACACCATATATTTT. It translates to CASSSREGFLSGNTIYF.

The V gene is TRBV9, the J gene TRBJ2-7; D is possibly TRBD2 (5 bases). Germline V CDR1 and CDR2: SGDLS, YYNGEE. Between the trimmed V and J ends, which lost 1 base and 3 bases, there was a span of 29 bases. The length of the CDR3 is 20 residues. For the CDR3, the DNA is TGTGCCAGCAGCGTACAAGGCGCGGGTATCTGGGGTGTCGGGATCTACGAGCAGTACTTC. Translated, it gives CASSVQGAGIWGVGIYEQYF.

Judged by abundance, this clonotype is medium-sized. Here the CDR3 reads CASTSPGTPQETQYF. The DNA for the CDR3 is TGTGCCAGCACAAGCCCCGGGACACCCCAAGAGACCCAGTACTTC. The chain employs TRBV11-2 and TRBJ2-5; D is possibly TRBD1 (6 bases). The CDR3 extends over 15 amino acids. The germline V and J ends were trimmed by 7 bases and 1 base, with 16 bases remaining between them. Germline V gene lookup returns CDR1 SGHAT and CDR2 FQNNGV.

There are many counts of this clonotype. The J gene is TRBJ2-1, the V gene TRBV11-2; perhaps D is TRBD1 or TRBD2 (5 bases each). V lost 3 bases, J lost 1 base, and 13 bases lay in between. The CDR3 is 16 residues long. Germline CDR1 and CDR2: SGHAT and FQNNGV. The CDR3 is CASSLGLAESYNEQFF. The CDR3 nucleotides read TGTGCCAGCAGCTTGGGGCTAGCTGAGTCCTACAATGAGCAGTTCTTC.

Regarding this clonotype: This may stem from a read error, because a much larger clone lies one nucleotide away. The chain has TRBV18 and TRBJ1-5; 7 bases line up with TRBD1. The CDR3 is made up of 16 amino acids. The V gene's germline CDR1 is KGHSH and CDR2 LQKENI. Trimming cost V 2 bases and J 3 bases; bases outside gene matches: 7. CDR3 nucleotides: TGTGCCAGCTCACCAGGGCCAGGGGGTAACAATCAGCCCCAGCATTTT. This encodes CASSPGPGGNNQPQHF.

This rearrangement joins TRBV10-1 to TRBJ2-1; TRBD2 matches 11 bases. Germline CDR1 is WNHNN and CDR2 is SYGVQD (reference sequence). The CDR3 length is 16 residues. V was pared by 1 base and J by 3 bases, with 2 bases of the junction left unmatched. The CDR3 DNA follows: TGCGCCAGCAGTGAGTATAGCGGGAGGGTCTACAATGAGCAGTTCTTC. It yields the protein CASSEYSGRVYNEQFF.

This clonotype was seen at least ten times. The V and J genes are TRBV7-9 and TRBJ1-1; 9 positions match TRBD1. Looked up from germline, CDR1 is SEHNR and CDR2 is FQNEAQ (reference sequence). This CDR3 is 16 amino acids long. The V segment lost 0 bases and the J segment 2 bases; nucleotides outside the gene matches: 4. The CDR3 loop reads CASSLAGQGSNTEAFF. The CDR3, as DNA: TGTGCCAGCAGCTTAGCGGGACAGGGCTCCAACACTGAAGCTTTCTTT.

This clonotype has only a few counts. This chain links TRBV24-1 with TRBJ2-1, with TRBD2 matching over 13 bases. Trimming at V came to 4 bases and at J to 9 bases, leaving 8 bases not matched to a gene. Germline V gene sequence: CDR1 KGHDR, CDR2 SFDVKD. CDR3 size: 16 residues. In DNA form, the CDR3 reads TGTGCCACCAGTGACTCCGGACTAGCGGGAGTGGGTGAGCAGTTCTTC. This gives the protein CATSDSGLAGVGEQFF.

This clonotype was picked up a small number of times. The gene calls are TRBV18 and TRBJ2-3, with a tentative D call TRBD1 (6 bases). Deletions cut 4 bases from V and 0 bases from J, with 11 bases between. The germline gives CDR1 KGHSH, CDR2 LQKENI. The CDR3 is 15 residues long. CDR3 in DNA: TGTGCCAGCTCACGTCGGGACAACAGCACAGATACGCAGTATTTT. This encodes CASSRRDNSTDTQYF.

J is TRBJ1-5 and V is TRBV6-1; D is uncertain. The germline V and J ends were trimmed by 5 bases and 3 bases, with 11 bases remaining between them. Germline CDR1 is MNHNS and CDR2 is SASEGT. The CDR3 spans 14 residues. CDR3 nucleotide sequence: TGTGCCAGCAGTACGACAACGAACAATCAGCCCCAGCATTTT. Translated, it gives CASSTTTNNQPQHF.

This clonotype has a single count. A much more abundant neighbour one base away suggests this may be a read error. This chain joins TRBV13 and TRBJ1-2; 8 nucleotides match TRBD1. Per germline, CDR1 PRHDT and CDR2 FYEKMQ (reference sequence). This CDR3 spans 15 amino acids. The CDR3 is CGSSLGRAGGHGYTF. The CDR3 bases are TGTGGCAGCAGCTTAGGCCGGGCAGGGGGCCATGGCTACACCTTC.

At least ten counts were recorded for this clonotype. The CDR3 region is CASKGRLNTEAFF. Written as DNA, the CDR3 is TGTGCCAGCAAGGGACGGTTGAACACTGAAGCTTTCTTT. V and J are TRBV2 and TRBJ1-1, with a weak D call TRBD1 (5 bases). This CDR3 comprises 13 residues. The V and J ends lost 7 bases and 0 bases respectively, with 9 bases between them. Germline V lookup: CDR1 SNHLY, CDR2 FYNNEI.

Comment on this clonotype: The likely explanation is a read error, given a far larger clone one base away. The V call is TRBV27, the J call TRBJ2-1; D is unclear. Trimming cost V 6 bases and J 9 bases, with 12 bases left between them. CDR1 is MNHEY, CDR2 SMNVEV, per germline (reference sequence). The CDR3 contains 12 residues. In nucleotides, the CDR3 is TGTGCCAGCAGCCGAACTCAGAGTGAGCAGTTCTTC. Its translation is CASSRTQSEQFF.

This clonotype was picked up many times. The CDR3 coding sequence is TGTGCCAGCAGCTACGGACAGGGAGGTGAAGCTTTCTTT. This encodes CASSYGQGGEAFF. The J gene is TRBJ1-1, the V gene TRBV7-3, with 8 bases fitting TRBD1. The CDR3 is 13 amino acids. From germline, CDR1 is SGHTA and CDR2 FQGTGA. Germline trimming cut 4 bases from V and 7 bases from J; bases unmatched to any gene: 5.

This clonotype was seen at least ten times. The chain uses TRBV11-2 and TRBJ2-7; 10 nucleotides align to TRBD2. V shed 2 bases and J 1 base; nucleotides not matched to a gene: 8. The germline CDR1 and CDR2 sequences are SGHAT and FQNNGV. The CDR3 has 17 amino acids. DNA for the CDR3: TGTGCCAGCAGCTTACAGTTTAGCGGGAGGTTATCCTACGAGCAGTACTTC. Amino acid sequence: CASSLQFSGRLSYEQYF.

This clonotype was seen ten or more times. At one end, the junction sequence differs from germline, possibly due to a read error. V gene TRBV10-3 combines with J gene TRBJ2-3, with no clear D. Germline-derived CDR1 and CDR2 are ENHRY and SYGVKD. There are 10 residues in the CDR3. The CDR3 DNA sequence: TGTGCCATCAGTGAGTCCGTCCCCCTTTTT. It specifies CAISESVPLF.

This clonotype was seen ten or more times. The chain combines TRBV12-3 or TRBV12-4 with TRBJ2-1, with D uncertain. This CDR3 is 13 amino acids long. The V and J ends lost 5 bases and 5 bases respectively, with 10 bases between them. CDR3 DNA sequence: TGTGCCAGCAGTCTCAACGAAAACAATGAGCAGTTCTTC. Amino acid sequence: CASSLNENNEQFF.